This is a list of T cell receptor beta chains from one sample in a study of shared clonotypes between healthy human individuals. The assay was immunoSEQ multiplex PCR, and TCRdb's table has in-frame clones only and misses some. The sample yields about 2.2 million clones, around 93% seen once. Sequenced material: naive CD8+ T cells from PBMCs. These receptors were collected from a man between 18 and 29 years old in good health. Some clones in this sample may be carry-over from other donors' samples. Each CDR3 is given with its conserved first and last residue. A D gene is named only where the DNA matches it firmly. Some rows mark clone size as missing; the rest say once, few, many or name a class of expanded clone.

clone size: NA; V gene: TRBV4-3; J gene: TRBJ2-1; D gene: NA; CDR3 DNA: TGCGCCAGCAGTGGTGGACAGCTCCTTAGTAATGAGCAGTTCTTC; CDR3 protein: CASSGGQLLSNEQFF
clone size: NA; V gene: TRBV19; J gene: TRBJ1-1; D gene: NA; CDR3 DNA: TGTGCCACTACTCGGGCGAGGGGCGGCACTGAAGCTTTCTTT; CDR3 protein: CATTRARGGTEAFF
clone size: NA; V gene: TRBV28; J gene: TRBJ2-7; D gene: NA; CDR3 DNA: TGTGCCAGCAGTTTCGTCGGGGGCTCCTACGAGCAGTACTTC; CDR3 protein: CASSFVGGSYEQYF
clone size: once; V gene: TRBV7-9; J gene: TRBJ2-3; D gene: NA; CDR3 DNA: TGTGCCAGCAGCGACCGGGGGGCAGTTCCAGATACGCAGTATTTT; CDR3 protein: CASSDRGAVPDTQYF
clone size: NA; V gene: TRBV28; J gene: TRBJ1-1; D gene: NA; CDR3 DNA: TGTGCCAGCGACCGTTTTGAGTCGGGGACCGAAGCTTTCTTT; CDR3 protein: CASDRFESGTEAFF
clone size: NA; V gene: TRBV7-9; J gene: TRBJ1-2; D gene: NA; CDR3 DNA: TGTGCCAGCAGCCACCCCCTCCGCGGATTTAACTATGGCTACACCTTC; CDR3 protein: CASSHPLRGFNYGYTF
clone size: NA; V gene: TRBV7-2; J gene: TRBJ2-5; D gene: NA; CDR3 DNA: TGTGCCAGCAGCTTAGATCACACCTTGTTAGAGACCCAGTACTTC; CDR3 protein: CASSLDHTLLETQYF
clone size: NA; V gene: TRBV28; J gene: TRBJ2-7; D gene: TRBD1; CDR3 DNA: TGTGCCAGCAGTACAGGGGGCTACTCCTACGAGCAGTACTTC; CDR3 protein: CASSTGGYSYEQYF
clone size: NA; V gene: TRBV11-2; J gene: TRBJ2-2; D gene: NA; CDR3 DNA: TGTGCCAGCAGCTTACTCGAGGGCACCGGGGAGCTGTTTTTT; CDR3 protein: CASSLLEGTGELFF
clone size: NA; V gene: TRBV20-1; J gene: TRBJ2-3; D gene: NA; CDR3 DNA: TGCAGTGCTAGGAGGTCAGATACGCAGTATTTT; CDR3 protein: CSARRSDTQYF
clone size: NA; V gene: TRBV6-1; J gene: TRBJ2-7; D gene: TRBD2; CDR3 DNA: TGTGCCAGCCAGCGGGAGGGGTACGAGCAGTACTTC; CDR3 protein: CASQREGYEQYF
clone size: NA; V gene: TRBV19; J gene: TRBJ2-6; D gene: NA; CDR3 DNA: TGTGCCAGTAGTATATCTGGGGCCAACGTCCTGACTTTC; CDR3 protein: CASSISGANVLTF
clone size: NA; V gene: TRBV4-1; J gene: TRBJ2-1; D gene: NA; CDR3 DNA: TGCGCCAGCAGCCAACTTTCATTAGAAAATGAGCAGTTCTTC; CDR3 protein: CASSQLSLENEQFF
clone size: NA; V gene: TRBV19; J gene: TRBJ2-1; D gene: NA; CDR3 DNA: TGTGCCAGTAAACCTCCTGACAGGCCCTACAATGAGCAGTTCTTC; CDR3 protein: CASKPPDRPYNEQFF
clone size: NA; V gene: TRBV27; J gene: TRBJ1-1; D gene: NA; CDR3 DNA: TGTGCCAGCAGCCTATCAGCGAGTTACACTGAAGCTTTCTTT; CDR3 protein: CASSLSASYTEAFF
clone size: NA; V gene: TRBV29-1; J gene: TRBJ2-3; D gene: TRBD2; CDR3 DNA: TGCAGCGTTGAATTCGTTAGCGGGAGATGGGGGGATACGCAGTATTTT; CDR3 protein: CSVEFVSGRWGDTQYF
clone size: NA; V gene: TRBV27; J gene: TRBJ2-1; D gene: TRBD2; CDR3 DNA: TGTGCCAGCAGTCCGCCTTCTGCGGGAGTACTAAATGAGCAGTTCTTC; CDR3 protein: CASSPPSAGVLNEQFF
clone size: NA; V gene: TRBV28; J gene: TRBJ2-1; D gene: NA; CDR3 DNA: TGTGCCAGCAGAATTCGCCTCTCCGTAAACAATGAGCAGTTCTTC; CDR3 protein: CASRIRLSVNNEQFF
clone size: NA; V gene: TRBV5-4; J gene: TRBJ2-4; D gene: NA; CDR3 DNA: TGTGCCAGCAGCTTGGTCCTCGTAACAGGTCACCTAGCCAAAAACATTCAGTACTTC; CDR3 protein: CASSLVLVTGHLAKNIQYF
clone size: few; V gene: TRBV27; J gene: TRBJ1-1; D gene: NA; CDR3 DNA: TGTGCCAGCAGTTGGCAGGGGTACACTGAAGCTTTCTTT; CDR3 protein: CASSWQGYTEAFF
clone size: NA; V gene: TRBV15; J gene: TRBJ1-1; D gene: NA; CDR3 DNA: TGTGCCACCAGCAGCCGGACACACAACACTGAAGCTTTCTTT; CDR3 protein: CATSSRTHNTEAFF
clone size: NA; V gene: TRBV19; J gene: TRBJ2-7; D gene: TRBD1; CDR3 DNA: TGTGCCAGTAGCGTTACAGGGGTCTACGAGCAGTACTTC; CDR3 protein: CASSVTGVYEQYF
clone size: NA; V gene: TRBV9; J gene: TRBJ2-1; D gene: NA; CDR3 DNA: TGTGCCAGCAGCATCCTAGGTAGAGGTTCCTACAATGAGCAGTTCTTC; CDR3 protein: CASSILGRGSYNEQFF
clone size: NA; V gene: TRBV27; J gene: TRBJ2-2; D gene: TRBD1; CDR3 DNA: TGTGCCAGCAAGCGGGACAGGGGTCACACCGGGGAGCTGTTTTTT; CDR3 protein: CASKRDRGHTGELFF
clone size: NA; V gene: TRBV6-5; J gene: TRBJ2-5; D gene: TRBD1; CDR3 DNA: TGTGCCAGCAGTTACTCGAAGAGGGGGCGCCGAGAGACCCAGTACTTC; CDR3 protein: CASSYSKRGRRETQYF
clone size: NA; V gene: TRBV5-4; J gene: TRBJ2-2; D gene: TRBD1; CDR3 DNA: TGTGCCAGCAGCCCGAGACAGGGGGCGAGGTCCGGGGAGCTGTTTTTT; CDR3 protein: CASSPRQGARSGELFF
clone size: NA; V gene: TRBV11-1; J gene: TRBJ2-2; D gene: NA; CDR3 DNA: TGTGCCAGCAGCCCGGATAACACCGGGGAGCTGTTTTTT; CDR3 protein: CASSPDNTGELFF
clone size: NA; V gene: TRBV7-9; J gene: TRBJ2-7; D gene: TRBD1; CDR3 DNA: TGTGCCAGCAGCTCCCCGGGACAGTCCTACGAGCAGTACTTC; CDR3 protein: CASSSPGQSYEQYF
clone size: NA; V gene: TRBV13; J gene: TRBJ2-7; D gene: NA; CDR3 DNA: TGTGCCAGCAGCTTTCGGGTCAGGGACTACGAGCAGTACTTC; CDR3 protein: CASSFRVRDYEQYF
clone size: NA; V gene: TRBV28; J gene: TRBJ1-1; D gene: NA; CDR3 DNA: TGTGCCAGCAGTTTATTGGAAGGGACTGAAGCTTTCTTT; CDR3 protein: CASSLLEGTEAFF
clone size: NA; V gene: TRBV27; J gene: TRBJ2-7; D gene: NA; CDR3 DNA: TGTGCCAGCAGTTTAAGGCAGCCCCCCTACGAGCAGTACTTC; CDR3 protein: CASSLRQPPYEQYF
clone size: NA; V gene: TRBV7-3; J gene: TRBJ1-2; D gene: TRBD1; CDR3 DNA: TGTGCCAGCAGCTTAACTCCACAGGGGACTAACTATGGCTACACCTTC; CDR3 protein: CASSLTPQGTNYGYTF
clone size: NA; V gene: TRBV27; J gene: TRBJ2-7; D gene: NA; CDR3 DNA: TGTGCCAGCAGTTTCGGGATGGGCAGCTCCTACGAGCAGTACTTC; CDR3 protein: CASSFGMGSSYEQYF
clone size: NA; V gene: TRBV27; J gene: TRBJ2-7; D gene: NA; CDR3 DNA: TGTGCCAGCAGTTTAGGCCCGGGTGGACCCGTCTACGAGCAGTACTTC; CDR3 protein: CASSLGPGGPVYEQYF
clone size: NA; V gene: TRBV10-2; J gene: TRBJ2-2; D gene: TRBD1; CDR3 DNA: TGCGCCAGCAGTGAGTTTCAGGGGGCTATCGACACCGGGGAGCTGTTTTTT; CDR3 protein: CASSEFQGAIDTGELFF
clone size: NA; V gene: TRBV19; J gene: TRBJ2-7; D gene: NA; CDR3 DNA: TGTGCCAGTAGTCCCGACTACTACGAGCAGTACTTC; CDR3 protein: CASSPDYYEQYF
clone size: NA; V gene: TRBV7-9; J gene: TRBJ2-7; D gene: TRBD1; CDR3 DNA: TGTGCCAGCAGCATGTTACAGGGGTCGGGAGAGCAGTACTTC; CDR3 protein: CASSMLQGSGEQYF
clone size: NA; V gene: TRBV6-5; J gene: TRBJ2-3; D gene: NA; CDR3 DNA: TGTGCCAGCAGTTACGGATTTGGGGGACCAGATACGCAGTATTTT; CDR3 protein: CASSYGFGGPDTQYF
clone size: NA; V gene: TRBV6-6; J gene: TRBJ1-1; D gene: TRBD1; CDR3 DNA: TGTGCCAGCAGGACAGGGGTAGGGGCTGAAGCTTTCTTT; CDR3 protein: CASRTGVGAEAFF
clone size: NA; V gene: TRBV25-1; J gene: TRBJ2-7; D gene: TRBD2; CDR3 DNA: TGTGCCAGCAGTGATCCCACAGCGGGAGTCTACGAGCAGTACTTC; CDR3 protein: CASSDPTAGVYEQYF
clone size: once; V gene: TRBV7-9; J gene: TRBJ2-1; D gene: TRBD2; CDR3 DNA: TGTGCCAGCAGCTTAGTTTCCCTAGCGGGAGGTATCAATGAGCAGTTCTTC; CDR3 protein: CASSLVSLAGGINEQFF
clone size: NA; V gene: TRBV9; J gene: TRBJ2-2; D gene: NA; CDR3 DNA: TGTGCCAGCGACCTAGGGCTAGGGCGCGGGGAGCTGTTTTTT; CDR3 protein: CASDLGLGRGELFF
clone size: NA; V gene: TRBV5-6; J gene: TRBJ2-1; D gene: NA; CDR3 DNA: TGTGCCAGCAGCTTTAGTAATGAGCAGTTCTTC; CDR3 protein: CASSFSNEQFF
clone size: once; V gene: TRBV27; J gene: TRBJ2-7; D gene: NA; CDR3 DNA: TGTGCCAGCAGTTCTTCCACACAGGGTACCCACGAGCAGTACTTC; CDR3 protein: CASSSSTQGTHEQYF
clone size: NA; V gene: TRBV27; J gene: TRBJ2-1; D gene: TRBD1; CDR3 DNA: TGTGCCAGCAGTTTCCTTCCTCCCGGGACAGACAATGAGCAGTTCTTC; CDR3 protein: CASSFLPPGTDNEQFF
clone size: few; V gene: TRBV27; J gene: TRBJ1-1; D gene: NA; CDR3 DNA: TGTGCCAGCAGTTTGCGGGGCACTGAAGCTTTCTTT; CDR3 protein: CASSLRGTEAFF
clone size: NA; V gene: TRBV4-1; J gene: TRBJ2-1; D gene: NA; CDR3 DNA: TGCGCCAGCAGCCAAGTTCGGGGAAGCTTTTACAATGAGCAGTTCTTC; CDR3 protein: CASSQVRGSFYNEQFF
clone size: NA; V gene: TRBV6-5; J gene: TRBJ1-1; D gene: NA; CDR3 DNA: TGTGCCAGCAGGGCACTACTACCAATGAACACTGAAGCTTTCTTT; CDR3 protein: CASRALLPMNTEAFF
clone size: NA; V gene: TRBV4-1; J gene: TRBJ2-1; D gene: TRBD1; CDR3 DNA: TGCGCCAGCAGCTATCGGGGACAGAGTCTAAACAATGAGCAGTTCTTC; CDR3 protein: CASSYRGQSLNNEQFF
clone size: NA; V gene: TRBV9; J gene: TRBJ2-2; D gene: TRBD1; CDR3 DNA: TGTGCCAGCAGCGTCCAGGGGGCTGGCGGGGAGCTGTTTTTT; CDR3 protein: CASSVQGAGGELFF
clone size: once; V gene: TRBV27; J gene: TRBJ1-5; D gene: TRBD1; CDR3 DNA: TGTGCCCGCGCTTCGGGACAGGGCAATCAGCCCCAGCATTTT; CDR3 protein: CARASGQGNQPQHF
clone size: few; V gene: TRBV9; J gene: TRBJ1-1; D gene: NA; CDR3 DNA: TGTGCCAGCAGCGCACAGGGATCTGAAGCTTTCTTT; CDR3 protein: CASSAQGSEAFF